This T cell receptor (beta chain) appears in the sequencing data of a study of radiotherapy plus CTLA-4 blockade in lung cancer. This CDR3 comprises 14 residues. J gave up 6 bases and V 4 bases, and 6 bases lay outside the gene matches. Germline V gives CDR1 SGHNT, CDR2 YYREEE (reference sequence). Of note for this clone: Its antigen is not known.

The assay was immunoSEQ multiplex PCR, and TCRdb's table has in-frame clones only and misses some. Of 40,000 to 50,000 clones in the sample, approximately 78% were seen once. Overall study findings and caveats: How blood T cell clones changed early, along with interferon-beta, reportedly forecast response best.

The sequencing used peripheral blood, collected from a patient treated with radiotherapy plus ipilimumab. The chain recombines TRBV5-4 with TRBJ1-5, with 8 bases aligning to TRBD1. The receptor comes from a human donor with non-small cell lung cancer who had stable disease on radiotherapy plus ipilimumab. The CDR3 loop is CASSPRTGFQPQHF. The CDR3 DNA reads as TGTGCCAGCAGCCCCCGGACAGGGTTTCAGCCCCAGCATTTT.